The entry below gives a single T cell receptor beta chain sequence along with its context. This clone's antigen is unknown. One base away there is no much larger clone; base qualities are not given. The data were obtained in a study of technical replicates of blood from several donors (dated by TCRdb to about 2017). The V end gives up 3 bases and the J end 5 bases, leaving 7 bases in the junction not matched to a gene. The CDR3 numbers 14 residues from cysteine through phenylalanine. The sequence is cut down to CDR3 DNA, 42 bases in frame from base 1. CDR1 SQVTM and CDR2 ANQGSEA are derived from the germline V gene. The library was obtained by the immunoSEQ multiplex PCR assay. TCRdb holds this immuneACCESS table with in-frame rearrangements only. Some clones are missing; in checked studies, unresolved V genes explain under half, and the rest has no known cause. For this sample there are approximately 97,000 clones; 85% to 95% appear just once. About 0.35% of the sample lies in the top ten.

The sequenced sample was T cells isolated from PBMCs. This chain joins TRBV29-1 to TRBJ1-5; 7 central bases correspond to TRBD1. The clonotype comes from a human donor in good health. The CDR3 region reads CSVDLGTADQPQHF. The nucleotide sequence is TGCAGCGTTGACTTGGGGACAGCAGATCAGCCCCAGCATTTT. When the CDR3 is completed using the reference TRBV29-1 and TRBJ1-5 genes on either side, the full variable domain is SAVISQKPSRDICQRGTSLTIQCQVDSQVTMMFWYRQQPGQSLTLIATANQGSEATYESGFVIDKFPISRPNLTFSTLTVSNMSPEDSSIYLCSVDLGTADQPQHFGDGTRLSIL.